This T cell receptor (beta chain) appears in the sequencing data of a study of blood T cell repertoires in COVID-19. About the research overall: Some COVID-19 samples were acute and others convalescent; all came from the United States, Italy and Spain. PBMCs, B-cell-depleted T cells, or T cells were the source of the cDNA or gDNA that made up the material.

Germline CDR1 is SEHNR and CDR2 is FQNEAQ (reference sequence). CDR3 length: 15 residues. The germline V and J ends were trimmed by 3 bases and 2 bases, with 10 bases remaining between them. In the original workflow: Amplifying reference gene primers gave estimates of nucleated cell counts. Repertoires were generated with immunoSEQ multiplex PCR, while TCRdb's copy carries only in-frame clones and drops some. Clonal size and the V and J genes are those of that table, whereas D and trimming came from the DNA. The data hold around 60,000 clones, with approximately 85% observed a single time. The clonotype comes from a man in his fifties with active COVID-19. The material sequenced was peripheral blood. The V gene is TRBV7-9, the J gene TRBJ2-2, with TRBD2 as a possible D gene (6 bases). In DNA form, the CDR3 reads TGTGCCAGCAGCTTCGGGACTTCCAACACCGGGGAGCTGTTTTTT. It specifies CASSFGTSNTGELFF.